These 9 T cell receptor beta chains originate from one sample sequenced in a study of CD8+CD57+ T cells in acquired aplastic anemia. Genomic DNA provided the template from which TCR beta VDJ and CDR3 profiles were obtained. A single record per CDR3 protein comes from TCRdb applying MiXCR to the reads. Of around 50,000 distinct CDR3 sequences listed, around 57% were seen once; the top ten hold less than 20%. Only patients with CD8+CD57+ cell expansion on flow cytometry were chosen for sequencing. Sequencing was performed on sorted CD4+, CD8+, or CD8+CD57+ T cells (not recorded which) from PBMCs. Every receptor here comes from a human donor with aplastic anemia.

In regard to this clonotype: Given a much more abundant clone one base away, this may be a read error. The rearrangement joins TRBV6-1 to TRBJ1-1; D possibly corresponds to TRBD1 (5 bases). Germline V gene lookup returns CDR1 MNHNS and CDR2 SASEGT. The CDR3 is 14 residues long. The CDR3 spells CASIKGAPGTEASF. The CDR3 DNA reads TGTGCCAGCATCAAAGGGGCCCCCGGGACTGAAGCTTCCTTT.

V and J are TRBV9 and TRBJ1-1; D call uncertain. Trimming took 0 bases from V and 2 from J, leaving 17 bases between them. CDR1 and CDR2 (germline): SGDLS, YYNGEE. The CDR3 totals 17 residues. The CDR3 spells CASSVGPGRESNTEAFF. As DNA, the CDR3 is TGTGCCAGCAGCGTAGGGCCCGGCCGGGAGTCCAACACTGAAGCTTTCTTT.

About this clonotype: No conserved phenylalanine or tryptophan ends this CDR3, so it is likely a read error. The V gene is TRBV27, the J gene TRBJ1-2, with 8 bases matching TRBD1. CDR3 length: 16 amino acids. CDR1 MNHEY and CDR2 SMNVEV come from the germline V gene (reference sequence). CDR3 loop: CTSSPSQGAINYGYTS. The CDR3 coding sequence is TGTACCAGCAGTCCATCTCAGGGGGCGATTAACTATGGCTACACCTCC.

This clonotype was observed at least ten times. The gene calls are TRBV12-3 or TRBV12-4 and TRBJ2-5, with TRBD1 matching over 7 bases. CDR3 length: 16 amino acids. V lost 8 bases and J lost 2; bases outside the gene matches: 14. The CDR3 nucleotides read TGTGCCAGCTCAAAATCCCCGGGACAGCCACAAGAGACCCAGTACTTC. The encoded protein is CASSKSPGQPQETQYF.

This clonotype was detected only a few times. The chain combines TRBV9 with TRBJ1-3; D perhaps matches TRBD1 (5 bases). Trimming pared 3 bases from V and 4 bases from J, leaving 14 bases between. Germline assignment: CDR1 SGDLS and CDR2 YYNGEE. CDR3 length: 15 residues. Here the CDR3 reads CASSAGTLGGNTIYF. The DNA for the CDR3 is TGTGCCAGCAGCGCCGGGACCTTGGGAGGAAACACCATATATTTT.

The gene calls are TRBV10-2 and TRBJ2-7; D may be TRBD2 (6 bases). The CDR3 loop spans 13 amino acids. Per germline, CDR1 WSHSY and CDR2 SAAADI. V dropped 3 bases and J dropped 3 bases, with 9 bases sitting between them. DNA for the CDR3: TGCGCCAGCAGTGATGGAGGGGACTACGAGCAGTACTTC. This codes for CASSDGGDYEQYF.

This chain links TRBV6-1 with TRBJ1-1, with D hard to call. CDR3 length: 13 amino acids. Between the trimmed V and J ends, which lost 7 bases and 2 bases, there was a span of 11 bases. Germline CDR1 reads MNHNS; CDR2 reads SASEGT. The CDR3 loop reads CASKRGKNTEAFF. The CDR3 DNA sequence: TGTGCCAGCAAAAGAGGGAAAAACACTGAAGCTTTCTTT.

The rearrangement joins TRBV7-9 to TRBJ2-7; TRBD1 matches at 7 bases. The CDR3 is 12 amino acids. Germline trimming cut 5 bases from V and 5 bases from J; bases unmatched to any gene: 3. Germline CDR1 reads SEHNR; CDR2 reads FQNEAQ (reference sequence). CDR3 bases: TGTGCCAGCAGCCCTGACAGGGACGAGCAGTACGTC. This gives the protein CASSPDRDEQYV.

The CDR3 bases are TGTGCCAGCAGCTTGCAACCAGTCTCCTACGAGCAGTACTTC. This encodes CASSLQPVSYEQYF. The gene calls are TRBV7-8 and TRBJ2-7; D remains unclear. V was pared by 3 bases and J by 0 bases, with 9 bases between. The V gene's germline CDR1 is SGHVS and CDR2 FQNEAQ. CDR3 length: 14 residues.